One sample yielded the 21 T cell receptor beta chains listed below, sequenced in a study of blood T cell repertoires in COVID-19. TCRdb's copy holds only in-frame clones and misses some; the assay was immunoSEQ multiplex PCR. The sample holds 150,000 to 200,000 clones, 65% to 80% seen once. Sequenced material: PBMCs or T cells enriched from blood (not recorded which). These receptors all come from a woman in her seventies in a cohort exposed to, infected with or recovered from COVID-19 (not recorded which).

The chain links TRBV28 to TRBJ2-5; 8 bases line up with TRBD1. The CDR3 covers 14 residues. Trimming cost V 4 bases and J 5 bases; bases outside gene matches: 6. Germline CDR1 and CDR2: MDHEN and SYDVKM. Here the CDR3 DNA reads TGTGCCAGCAGTTCAACAGGGGGTGGGGAGACCCAGTACTTC. Encoded protein: CASSSTGGGETQYF.

In DNA form, the CDR3 reads TGTGCCAGCAGCCACGGGGACAGGCAATATGGCTACACCTTC. The encoded protein is CASSHGDRQYGYTF. V usage is TRBV4-2 and J usage is TRBJ1-2; 8 bases match TRBD1. Looked up from germline, CDR1 is LGHNA and CDR2 is YNFKEQ. CDR3 length: 14 residues. V gave up 3 bases and J gave up 5 bases; unmatched junction bases: 5.

This clone has just a few counts. The V and J genes are TRBV9 and TRBJ2-6; 7 bases agree with TRBD2. V was pared by 4 bases and J by 4 bases, with 11 bases of the junction left unmatched. The V gene's germline CDR1 is SGDLS and CDR2 YYNGEE. There are 17 residues in the CDR3. DNA for the CDR3: TGTGCCAGCAGCATGGGAGGGGAGGCCCTCGGGGCCAACGTCCTGACTTTC. Its protein is CASSMGGEALGANVLTF.

This sequence joins TRBV5-1 and TRBJ1-1; a possible D gene is TRBD1 (5 bases). CDR3 size: 15 residues. V lost 3 bases, J lost 1 base, and 13 bases lay in between. The germline V gene encodes CDR1 SGHRS and CDR2 YFSETQ. The CDR3 spells CASSSVGATNTEAFF. The CDR3 DNA is TGCGCCAGCAGCTCGGTAGGGGCTACGAACACTGAAGCTTTCTTT.

The rearrangement joins TRBV11-2 to TRBJ1-5, with D tentatively TRBD1 (5 bases). V was clipped by 1 base and J by 6 bases, with 10 bases between them. The CDR3 is 14 residues long. CDR1 and CDR2 from the germline V gene are SGHAT and FQNNGV. The CDR3 is CASSLAGLTQPQHF. CDR3 in DNA: TGTGCCAGCAGCTTAGCAGGGTTGACTCAGCCCCAGCATTTT.

The gene calls are TRBV28 and TRBJ2-7, with D possibly being TRBD2 (5 bases). The CDR3 has 15 amino acids. V was trimmed by 1 base and J by 2 bases, leaving 12 bases between them. Germline assignment: CDR1 MDHEN and CDR2 SYDVKM. Written as DNA, the CDR3 is TGTGCCAGCAGTTTATTCGCCGGGAACACCTACGAGCAGTACTTC. Residues: CASSLFAGNTYEQYF.

This chain uses TRBV4-1 with TRBJ1-1; 9 positions agree with TRBD1. The germline V gene encodes CDR1 MGHRA and CDR2 YSYEKL. Trimming at V came to 4 bases and at J to 0 bases, leaving 6 bases not matched to a gene. The CDR3 sequence is 16 residues long. CDR3 sequence: CASSLGQGVMNTEAFF. CDR3 coding DNA: TGCGCCAGCAGCCTGGGACAGGGCGTTATGAACACTGAAGCTTTCTTT.

J is TRBJ2-7 and V is TRBV5-1; 8 bases are shared with TRBD2. Germline V gene data show CDR1 as SGHRS and CDR2 as YFSETQ. V shed 5 bases and J 2 bases; nucleotides not matched to a gene: 6. CDR3 length: 14 residues. The CDR3 loop reads CASRESAGAYEQYF. The CDR3 DNA sequence: TGCGCCAGCAGGGAATCAGCGGGAGCCTACGAGCAGTACTTC.

This sequence joins TRBV7-3 and TRBJ2-2; 7 nucleotides agree with TRBD2. This CDR3 region has 17 residues. Unmatched junction bases numbered 9, after V lost 4 bases and J lost 1 base. Germline assignment: CDR1 SGHTA and CDR2 FQGTGA. CDR3 region: CASSSAPVAGNTGELFF. The CDR3, as DNA: TGTGCCAGCAGCTCCGCTCCGGTAGCGGGGAACACCGGGGAGCTGTTTTTT.

With respect to this clone: Additional DNA sequences in this sample encode the identical CDR3. The rearrangement uses TRBV18 and TRBJ2-7, with a weak D call TRBD1 (6 bases). The germline V gene encodes CDR1 KGHSH and CDR2 LQKENI. The CDR3 runs 13 residues. V lost 3 bases to trimming and J lost 0 bases, with 6 bases between them. CDR3 sequence (DNA): TGTGCCAGCTCACCGGACAGCTCCTACGAGCAGTACTTC. It specifies CASSPDSSYEQYF. The full variable domain, rest sourced from reference TRBV18 and TRBJ2-7, is NAGVMQNPRHLVRRRGQEARLRCSPMKGHSHVYWYRQLPEEGLKFMVYLQKENIIDESGMPKERFSAEFPKEGPSILRIQQVVRGDSAAYFCASSPDSSYEQYFGPGTRLTVT.

J is TRBJ2-2 and V is TRBV7-9; 13 nucleotides line up with TRBD2. The germline V gene has CDR1 SEHNR and CDR2 FQNEAQ (reference sequence). V dropped 8 bases and J dropped 2; count of bases not matched to a gene: 2. CDR3 length equals 15 residues. The CDR3 sequence: CASRGLAGNTGELFF. CDR3 coding DNA: TGTGCCAGCCGGGGACTAGCGGGAAACACCGGGGAGCTGTTTTTT.

The chain is built from TRBV10-3 and TRBJ2-7, with a weak D call TRBD1 (6 bases). Trimming shortened V by 9 bases and J by 3 bases, and 12 bases separated the two germline ends. The CDR3 length is 12 residues. Germline values: CDR1 ENHRY, CDR2 SYGVKD. CDR3 amino acids: CAMGTLLYEQYF. The CDR3 nucleotides are TGTGCCATGGGGACACTACTCTACGAGCAGTACTTC.

This chain joins TRBV19 and TRBJ2-7, with D possibly TRBD2 on 5 matching bases. V was trimmed by 8 bases and J by 4 bases, leaving 21 bases between them. The germline V gene has CDR1 LNHDA and CDR2 SQIVND (reference sequence). This CDR3 contains 15 residues. The CDR3 region is CASRPSHGIRYEQYF. The CDR3 DNA reads TGTGCCAGTCGTCCAAGTCACGGGATAAGGTACGAGCAGTACTTC.

The rearrangement uses TRBV5-1 and TRBJ2-5; D might be TRBD2 (6 bases). The CDR3 is 14 amino acids. V lost 4 bases and J lost 4, with 14 bases in between. CDR1 and CDR2 (germline): SGHRS, YFSETQ. The CDR3 sequence: CASSTDGTSETQYF. CDR3 in DNA: TGCGCCAGCAGCACGGACGGGACTTCAGAGACCCAGTACTTC.

The rearrangement joins TRBV19 to TRBJ2-3; 7 nucleotides align to TRBD2. The V segment lost 1 base and the J segment 4 bases; nucleotides outside the gene matches: 5. Germline V gene sequence: CDR1 LNHDA, CDR2 SQIVND (reference sequence). The CDR3 is 15 amino acids. The DNA for the CDR3 is TGTGCCAGTAGTATAGGGGCTAGCGGAGCAGATACGCAGTATTTT. As protein: CASSIGASGADTQYF.

This clone was picked up one time. This chain connects TRBV5-8 to TRBJ1-2; D remains unclear. The V end was cut by 3 bases, the J end by 7 bases, with 7 bases between. This CDR3 region has 11 residues. Germline V gene lookup returns CDR1 SGHTS and CDR2 YDEGEE. For the CDR3, the DNA is TGTGCCAGCAGCTCTATAACTGGCTACACCTTC. This codes for CASSSITGYTF.

The V gene is TRBV28, the J gene TRBJ2-7; D is perhaps TRBD2 (6 bases). CDR1 is MDHEN and CDR2 is SYDVKM in the germline V gene. With 6 bases removed from V and 4 bases from J, the gap between germline ends came to 19 bases. This CDR3 is 15 amino acids long. The DNA for the CDR3 is TGTGCCAGCAGCCCGTGGATCGGGAGTAATTACGAGCAGTACTTC. This sequence encodes CASSPWIGSNYEQYF.

The V gene is TRBV6-5, the J gene TRBJ2-7, with no clear D. Germline CDR1 and CDR2: MNHEY and SVGAGI. The V end was cut by 0 bases, the J end by 2 bases, with 11 bases between. The CDR3 is 15 amino acids. The CDR3 coding sequence is TGTGCCAGCAGTTACTCTAGATACGATACCTACGAGCAGTACTTC. This encodes CASSYSRYDTYEQYF.

This clone was seen only a few times. The chain has TRBV4-1 and TRBJ2-1; TRBD1 is a possible D gene (5 bases). V dropped 4 bases and J dropped 0 bases, with 13 bases sitting between them. Per the germline V gene, CDR1 is MGHRA and CDR2 is YSYEKL. This CDR3 has 16 residues. CDR3 DNA sequence: TGCGCCAGCAGCCTATTTGACAGTCTCTCCTACAATGAGCAGTTCTTC. It translates to CASSLFDSLSYNEQFF.

This chain uses TRBV14 with TRBJ2-7; 12 bases match TRBD2. The CDR3 has 14 amino acids. V gave up 7 bases and J gave up 1 base; unmatched junction bases: 2. From germline, CDR1 is SGHDN and CDR2 FVKESK. CDR3: CASKLAGGSYEQYF. For the CDR3, the DNA is TGTGCCAGCAAACTAGCGGGAGGATCCTACGAGCAGTACTTC.

This clone has a handful of counts. The CDR3 reads CASRKGQGAYEQYF. CDR3 DNA sequence: TGTGCCAGTAGAAAGGGACAGGGGGCTTACGAGCAGTACTTC. The chain combines TRBV19 with TRBJ2-7; 12 bases agree with TRBD1. V lost 6 bases and J lost 4; bases outside the gene matches: 4. The CDR3 length is 14 residues. Germline loops: CDR1 LNHDA, CDR2 SQIVND (reference sequence).